The source of this T cell receptor beta chain is a study of identifying expanded T cells in peripheral blood. Study-wide findings and caveats: Variance in clone template counts between two-week samples significantly increased with total template count across all healthy donors. Over about two and four weeks, about 15 and 19 clones changed, versus 1.2 between replicates.

Regarding this clone: Its antigen is currently unknown.

During the collection period, no donor immune events like infections were recorded. TCRdb's table, derived via immunoSEQ multiplex PCR, lists solely in-frame clones and lacks some. The table includes roughly 84,000 clones, roughly 90% detected once. From germline, CDR1 is SGHTA and CDR2 FQGNSA. Trimming pared 4 bases from V and 0 bases from J, leaving 12 bases between. The CDR3 is 15 residues long. The V gene is TRBV7-2, the J gene TRBJ1-2; no clear D gene. This receptor was identified in a person aged 18 to 75 in good health. Sequenced material: blood. The CDR3 sequence: CASSSTGITNYGYTF. The CDR3 region has the DNA TGTGCCAGCAGCTCGACCGGAATCACTAACTATGGCTACACCTTC.